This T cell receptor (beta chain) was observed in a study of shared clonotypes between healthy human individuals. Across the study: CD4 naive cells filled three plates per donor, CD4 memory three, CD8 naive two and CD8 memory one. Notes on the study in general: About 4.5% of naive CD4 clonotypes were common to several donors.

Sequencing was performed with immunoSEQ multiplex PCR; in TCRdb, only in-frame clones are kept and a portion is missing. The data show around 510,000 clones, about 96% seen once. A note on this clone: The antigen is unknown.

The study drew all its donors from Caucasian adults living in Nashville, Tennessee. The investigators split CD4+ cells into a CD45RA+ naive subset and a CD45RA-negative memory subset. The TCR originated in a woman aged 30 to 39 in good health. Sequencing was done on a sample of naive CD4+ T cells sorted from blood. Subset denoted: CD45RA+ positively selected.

The DNA of the CDR3 is TGCGCCAGCAGCTTGGCCCTTATTAAGCGGGAGGGCCTAACCCCTGGGCAGTTCTTC. Translated, it gives CASSLALIKREGLTPGQFF. The chain uses TRBV5-1 and TRBJ2-1; 10 bases are a match to TRBD2. The CDR3 is made up of 19 amino acids. V shed 0 bases, J shed 12 bases, and the junction held 21 bases outside the gene matches. Per germline, CDR1 SGHRS and CDR2 YFSETQ.